These T cell receptor beta chains were read from a single sample in a study of T cell responses to AZD1222 COVID-19 vaccine. TCRdb's table, derived via immunoSEQ multiplex PCR, lists solely in-frame clones and lacks some. This table holds roughly 150,000 clones, 89% found once. Sequenced material: peripheral blood, taken on day 0 of AZD1222 vaccination. Every receptor here comes from an adult in good health. CDR3s include the opening cysteine and the closing phenylalanine or tryptophan. D genes are given only for firm matches. Size is omitted from some rows. Given values are once, few, many or a class for expanded clones.

.,TRBJ2-1,TRBV5-1,.,TGCGCCAGCAGCTTGGGCGGCGGAACCTACAATGAGCAGTTCTTC,CASSLGGGTYNEQFF
.,TRBJ2-1,TRBV12-3/TRBV12-4,.,TGTGCCAGCAGACAGTACAATGAGCAGTTCTTC,CASRQYNEQFF
.,TRBJ2-5,TRBV5-4,.,TGTGCCAGCAGCCAAACTGGTAGCGAGACCCAGTACTTC,CASSQTGSETQYF
.,TRBJ2-1,TRBV19,TRBD2,TGTGCCAGTAGTATAAATTTGAGGGGAGGCGGGAGGGGCTACAATGAGCAGTTCTTC,CASSINLRGGGRGYNEQFF
.,TRBJ1-3,TRBV7-9,TRBD1,TGTGCCAGCAGCTTCTTGGACAGGGGGTTTGTAAACACCATATATTTT,CASSFLDRGFVNTIYF
.,TRBJ2-3,TRBV19,.,TGTGCCAGCCGCGAAACTAGGGGATCCGCAGATACGCAGTATTTT,CASRETRGSADTQYF
.,TRBJ1-4,TRBV25-1,TRBD1,TGTGCCAGCAGTGAACACGGGACAGGGAATGAAAAACTGTTTTTT,CASSEHGTGNEKLFF
.,TRBJ1-5,TRBV5-6,.,TGTGCCAGCAGCGGCTGGCTCCAGCCCCAGCATTTT,CASSGWLQPQHF
.,TRBJ1-6,TRBV18,TRBD1,TGTGCCAGCTCACCGGGACAGGGAGTATCACCCCTCCACTTT,CASSPGQGVSPLHF
.,TRBJ1-5,TRBV30,TRBD1,TGTGCCTTAGGACAGGGGGACCAGCCCCAGCATTTT,CALGQGDQPQHF
.,TRBJ2-2,TRBV18,TRBD2,TGTGCCAGCTCACCACCCCCGGGGGGACCTACCGGGGAGCTGTTTTTT,CASSPPPGGPTGELFF
.,TRBJ1-1,TRBV7-9,.,TGTGCCAGCAGCCTAAGCAGACGGTCGAACACTGAAGCTTTCTTT,CASSLSRRSNTEAFF
.,TRBJ2-2,TRBV19,.,TGTGCCAGTAGTGTAGGGGGGGCCGGGGAGCTGTTTTTT,CASSVGGAGELFF
.,TRBJ2-3,TRBV6-5,TRBD2,TGTGCCAGCAGTTACTCGGGGGGGTCTGTGGCAGATACGCAGTATTTT,CASSYSGGSVADTQYF
.,TRBJ1-2,TRBV15,TRBD1,TGTGCCACCAGCGGCTTGCATCAGGGGGACAACTATGGCTACACCTTC,CATSGLHQGDNYGYTF
.,TRBJ1-6,TRBV19,.,TGTGCCAGTAGTGCGGGGACGGCGGATAATTCACCCCTCCACTTT,CASSAGTADNSPLHF
.,TRBJ2-3,TRBV7-9,TRBD1,TGTGCCAGCAGACCACGGACAGGGGAGGGTACAGATACGCAGTATTTT,CASRPRTGEGTDTQYF
.,TRBJ1-5,TRBV11-2,.,TGTGCCAGCAGCTTAGGAGGTCGTCCGAGTCAGCCCCAGCATTTT,CASSLGGRPSQPQHF
few,TRBJ2-7,TRBV27,TRBD1,TGTGCCAGCAGTCTAGGGATAGGACAGGGCAACTCCTACGAGCAGTACTTC,CASSLGIGQGNSYEQYF
.,TRBJ1-1,TRBV19,TRBD1,TGTGCCAGTAGTCTCCGCGGACAGGGCCGAGTTGGCACTGAAGCTTTCTTT,CASSLRGQGRVGTEAFF
.,TRBJ1-5,TRBV7-2,.,TGTGCCAGCAGCCCGGGGAGGTCGGGCAATCAGCCCCAGCATTTT,CASSPGRSGNQPQHF
.,TRBJ2-1,TRBV7-9,.,TGTGCCAGCACCACGAGGACATCTTCAAGTGTTGCGAATGAGCAGTTCTTC,CASTTRTSSSVANEQFF
.,TRBJ1-3,TRBV24-1,TRBD1,TGTGCCACCAGTGATCGTCCAGGGGTCCGGGACAGGGCCGGCACCATATATTTT,CATSDRPGVRDRAGTIYF
.,TRBJ1-2,TRBV19,.,TGTGCCAGTAGTATCCAGGGGAACTATGGCTACACCTTC,CASSIQGNYGYTF
.,TRBJ1-2,TRBV7-9,TRBD1,TGTGCCAGCAGTTACGGGGACAGGGAATATGGCTACACCTTC,CASSYGDREYGYTF
.,TRBJ1-2,TRBV5-4,.,TGTGCCAGCAGCTCATCTAGGGGGGGTGTGGTTGGCTACACCTTC,CASSSSRGGVVGYTF
.,TRBJ2-3,TRBV15,.,TGTGCCACCAGCAGACTGTTTGGGTCTAGCACAGATACGCAGTATTTT,CATSRLFGSSTDTQYF
.,TRBJ2-7,TRBV2,TRBD2,TGTGCCAGCAGTGAAGCGCGGGGGGAGTCCTACGAGCAGTACTTC,CASSEARGESYEQYF
.,TRBJ2-5,TRBV6-5,TRBD2,TGTGCCAGCAGTAGCGGGGGGGCTTGGGAGACCCAGTACTTC,CASSSGGAWETQYF
.,TRBJ2-7,TRBV7-6,TRBD1,TGTGCCAGCAGCAACAGTTTCCGGACAGGGCTATACGAGCAGTACTTC,CASSNSFRTGLYEQYF
.,TRBJ2-7,TRBV6-1,TRBD2,TGTGCCAGCAGTGAACAACTAGCGGGAGGCGACGAGCAGTACTTC,CASSEQLAGGDEQYF
.,TRBJ1-3,TRBV5-8,TRBD1,TGTGCCAGCAGCCCAGGAGGGCCGGGACAGGGTCCTGGAAACACCATATATTTT,CASSPGGPGQGPGNTIYF
.,TRBJ1-2,TRBV12-3/TRBV12-4,.,TGTGCCAGCAGTTTCGGGGATTTCTATGGCTACACCTTC,CASSFGDFYGYTF
few,TRBJ1-2,TRBV2,.,TGTGCCAGCAGTGATCAGCAGGGGCCCGGGTATGGCTACACCTTC,CASSDQQGPGYGYTF
.,TRBJ1-5,TRBV6-6,.,TGTGCCAGCAGGCCTACGCAGAGGGGTCACAATCAGCCCCAGCATTTT,CASRPTQRGHNQPQHF
.,TRBJ2-3,TRBV7-9,.,TGTGCCAGCAGCTTAGAAGGGGCCATCCCCACAGATACGCAGTATTTT,CASSLEGAIPTDTQYF
.,TRBJ2-7,TRBV11-2,.,TGTGCCAGCAGCTTAGGGAGTTGGGAGGCGCAGTACTTC,CASSLGSWEAQYF
.,TRBJ2-3,TRBV10-1,.,TGCGCCAGCAGTGAGGCCGCAGGGTCTCTCACAGATACGCAGTATTTT,CASSEAAGSLTDTQYF
.,TRBJ2-5,TRBV7-2,TRBD2,TGTGCCAGCAGCTTACCAGGCGGGGGGTCACAAGAGACCCAGTACTTC,CASSLPGGGSQETQYF
.,TRBJ1-3,TRBV10-2,.,TGCGCCAGCAATCCCCGGGCAGGTCCCGACTCTGGAAACACCATATATTTT,CASNPRAGPDSGNTIYF
.,TRBJ2-1,TRBV6-6,.,TGTGCCAGCAGAGACACTCTAGGTACCAATGAGCAGTTCTTC,CASRDTLGTNEQFF
.,TRBJ2-3,TRBV7-9,.,TGTGCCAGCAGCTTAGCCTCCGGGTGGGATACGCAGTATTTT,CASSLASGWDTQYF
.,TRBJ1-3,TRBV5-4,.,TGTGCCAGCAGCTTGTGGGGATCCGGAAACACCATATATTTT,CASSLWGSGNTIYF